A single TCR beta chain is shown here with its context. Source study methods: Cell counts per sample came from amplifying reference gene primers. Assay: immunoSEQ multiplex PCR; the TCRdb copy retains only in-frame clones and omits some. The V and J calls and clone size come from that table; D and trimming were worked out from the DNA. The sample has 200,000 to 300,000 clones; 87% are singletons. These data belong to a study of blood T cell repertoires in COVID-19. The wider study: PBMCs, B-cell-depleted T cells, or T cells provided the cDNA or gDNA that made up the material.

The CDR3 contains 13 residues. V was trimmed by 8 bases and J by 8 bases, leaving 16 bases between them. Looked up from germline, CDR1 is SNHLY and CDR2 is FYNNEI. The clonotype originates from a man between 18 and 29 years old with active or convalescent COVID-19. The gene calls are TRBV2 and TRBJ2-1; a weak D match, TRBD2 (6 bases). The sample taken for sequencing was peripheral blood. CDR3 sequence reads: CASDWDSEDEQFF. DNA of the CDR3: TGTGCCAGCGACTGGGACTCCGAGGATGAGCAGTTCTTC.